This T cell receptor beta chain is drawn from a study of CD8 T cell repertoires and HIV-1 epitope variants. Looking at the study overall: Twenty-five autologous and known Gag and Nef epitope variant peptides each stimulated T cells separately. Cultures ran around ten days, with IL-2, IL-7 and IL-15 added on days 3 and 7.

Profiled with immunoSEQ multiplex PCR; TCRdb holds only in-frame clones, not every one. The repertoire has around 5,000 clones, 60% to 80% of them found once; the top ten carry approximately 40%. V lost 6 bases, J lost 10 bases, and 11 bases stayed unmatched. Germline CDR1 is SNHLY and CDR2 is FYNNEI. The CDR3 extends over 14 amino acids. Points on this clone: Its cognate antigen is unknown.

This sequence joins TRBV2 and TRBJ2-1; TRBD2 agrees at 8 bases. What was sequenced was cultured CD8+ T cells derived from PBMCs. The sequence derives from a male donor with HIV. CDR3 residues: CASRVAGLQGEQFF. The CDR3 bases are TGTGCCAGCAGGGTAGCGGGGCTTCAGGGGGAGCAGTTCTTC.